The rows below give T cell receptor beta chains drawn from one sample of a study of blood T cell repertoires in COVID-19. Sequencing used immunoSEQ multiplex PCR; TCRdb keeps in-frame clones, though not all of them. The table records 250,000 to 400,000 clones, around 90% of them present only once. The sequenced sample consisted of peripheral blood. The receptors here all came from a woman in her thirties with COVID-19, enrolled during active disease. Both conserved end residues are part of each CDR3. D genes are given only for firm matches. Size is stated for part of the rows, as once, few or many counts, or as a class when the clone is expanded.

cdr3_aa cdr3_nt v_call clone_size j_call d_call
CASSPDGYSPLHF TGTGCCAGCAGCCCAGACGGGTATTCACCCCTCCACTTT TRBV27 NA TRBJ1-6 NA
CASSVEEKEMNTEAFF TGTGCCAGCAGCGTAGAAGAGAAGGAGATGAACACTGAAGCTTTCTTT TRBV9 NA TRBJ1-1 NA
CASSLTGGSYNSPLHF TGTGCCAGCAGTTTAACAGGGGGCTCCTATAATTCACCCCTCCACTTT TRBV27 NA TRBJ1-6 TRBD1
CASRRDSYNEKLFF TGTGCCAGCAGAAGGGACAGTTACAATGAAAAACTGTTTTTT TRBV5-4 NA TRBJ1-4 TRBD1
CASSQARESTEAFF TGTGCCAGCAGCCAAGCGAGGGAAAGTACTGAAGCTTTCTTT TRBV14 NA TRBJ1-1 NA
CASSQPGLAGVVYEQYF TGTGCCAGCAGCCAGCCGGGACTAGCGGGAGTGGTTTACGAGCAGTACTTC TRBV3-1/TRBV3-2 NA TRBJ2-7 TRBD2
CASSAVGSGQDEKLFF TGTGCCAGCTCAGCCGTAGGTTCGGGACAGGATGAAAAACTGTTTTTT TRBV18 NA TRBJ1-4 TRBD1
CASSSSGTLNNEQFF TGTGCCAGTAGTTCCTCCGGGACTCTTAACAATGAGCAGTTCTTC TRBV19 NA TRBJ2-1 NA
CASSLGGSYEQYF TGTGCCAGCAGTTTGGGCGGGTCCTACGAGCAGTACTTC TRBV27 NA TRBJ2-7 NA
CASSWDRGDKAFF TGTGCCAGCAGTTGGGACAGGGGAGACAAAGCTTTCTTT TRBV27 NA TRBJ1-1 TRBD1
CASSFTGPLDGEQYF TGTGCCAGCAGTTTTACAGGGCCGCTTGATGGCGAGCAGTACTTC TRBV27 NA TRBJ2-7 NA
CASNRGHTEAFF TGTGCCAGCAACAGGGGTCACACTGAAGCTTTCTTT TRBV25-1 NA TRBJ1-1 TRBD1
CATGRGRGISPQHF TGTGCCACCGGGCGGGGGAGAGGAATCAGCCCCCAGCATTTT TRBV19 NA TRBJ1-5 NA
CATSRDGRGTNTGELFF TGTGCCACCAGCAGAGATGGGAGGGGGACGAACACCGGGGAGCTGTTTTTT TRBV15 NA TRBJ2-2 NA
CASSLEGTPNYGYTF TGCGCCAGCAGCTTAGAGGGAACCCCTAACTATGGCTACACCTTC TRBV5-1 NA TRBJ1-2 NA
CASIRETASLGELFF TGTGCCAGTATTCGGGAGACGGCATCACTGGGGGAGCTGTTTTTT TRBV19 NA TRBJ2-2 NA
CASSSLQQGATNEKLFF TGTGCCAGCAGCTCCCTCCAACAGGGGGCAACTAATGAAAAACTGTTTTTT TRBV7-9 few TRBJ1-4 TRBD1
CASSYSGTRIYEQYF TGTGCCAGCAGCTACTCCGGGACTAGAATCTACGAGCAGTACTTC TRBV3-1/TRBV3-2 once TRBJ2-7 TRBD2
CASSLQSGTGGGTEAFF TGTGCCAGCAGTTTACAGTCCGGGACAGGGGGGGGCACTGAAGCTTTCTTT TRBV27 once TRBJ1-1 TRBD1
CASSPGAGSYNEQFF TGTGCCAGCAGCCCTGGGGCGGGGTCGTACAATGAGCAGTTCTTC TRBV7-9 NA TRBJ2-1 NA
CASSVGLATDTQYF TGTGCCAGCAGTGTGGGACTAGCGACAGATACGCAGTATTTT TRBV27 NA TRBJ2-3 TRBD2
CASSIRGNQPQHF TGTGCCAGTAGTATCCGGGGAAATCAGCCCCAGCATTTT TRBV19 NA TRBJ1-5 NA
CASSQGRDGSPLHF TGTGCCAGCAGCCAAGGGCGGGATGGTTCACCCCTCCACTTT TRBV3-1/TRBV3-2 NA TRBJ1-6 NA
CASSPTAGWTEAFF TGTGCCAGCAGCCCAACGGCGGGGTGGACTGAAGCTTTCTTT TRBV7-2 NA TRBJ1-1 NA
CAISDGGYGYTF TGTGCCATCAGTGACGGGGGATATGGCTACACCTTC TRBV10-3 NA TRBJ1-2 NA
CASSVLLEQYF TGTGCCAGCAGTGTTCTCCTCGAGCAGTACTTC TRBV28 NA TRBJ2-7 NA
CASSGTGGTGYTF TGTGCCAGCAGCGGGACAGGGGGAACTGGCTACACCTTC TRBV28 NA TRBJ1-2 TRBD1
CASSIGQSNNSPLHF TGTGCCAGTAGTATCGGACAGTCTAATAATTCACCCCTCCACTTT TRBV19 NA TRBJ1-6 NA
CASSLDRGRISEQYF TGCGCCAGCAGCTTGGACAGGGGGCGGATAAGTGAGCAGTACTTC TRBV5-1 NA TRBJ2-7 TRBD1
CSVGSQGANTEAFF TGCAGCGTCGGGTCACAGGGGGCGAATACTGAAGCTTTCTTT TRBV29-1 once TRBJ1-1 TRBD1
CASSVDILPGLATGQFF TGTGCCAGCAGCGTAGATATACTTCCCGGACTAGCGACGGGGCAGTTCTTC TRBV9 NA TRBJ2-1 TRBD2
CASTLDSGSGNEQFF TGTGCCAGCACCTTGGATAGCGGGAGCGGGAATGAGCAGTTCTTC TRBV5-5 NA TRBJ2-1 TRBD2
CASSEGGSPNYGYTF TGTGCCAGCAGTGAAGGAGGCAGTCCTAACTATGGCTACACCTTC TRBV6-1 NA TRBJ1-2 NA
CASSKTGLNEKLFF TGTGCCAGCAGCAAGACAGGCCTTAATGAAAAACTGTTTTTT TRBV11-2 NA TRBJ1-4 NA
CASSLRAFQAGGPSGNTIYF TGCGCCAGCAGCCTACGAGCGTTCCAAGCAGGGGGCCCCTCTGGAAACACCATATATTTT TRBV5-1 NA TRBJ1-3 TRBD1
CASSHTGENTEAFF TGTGCCAGCAGCCACACAGGGGAGAACACTGAAGCTTTCTTT TRBV11-2 NA TRBJ1-1 TRBD1
CASSPAGSVSSPLHF TGTGCCAGCAGTCCTGCCGGGAGCGTGAGTTCACCCCTCCACTTT TRBV27 NA TRBJ1-6 NA
CASSVGAVNSPLHF TGTGCCAGCAGCGTAGGCGCTGTTAATTCACCCCTCCACTTT TRBV9 NA TRBJ1-6 NA
CASTIAYGGTAYSPLHF TGTGCCAGCACCATTGCTTATGGGGGGACGGCTTACTCACCCCTCCACTTT TRBV7-9 once TRBJ1-6 NA
CASSFGGRLGELFF TGTGCCAGCAGTTTTGGAGGGCGCCTCGGGGAGCTGTTTTTT TRBV27 NA TRBJ2-2 NA
CASRANTGNNEKLFF TGTGCCAGCAGGGCAAATACAGGAAATAATGAAAAACTGTTTTTT TRBV7-9 NA TRBJ1-4 NA
CAISGVPRGAFF TGTGCCATCAGTGGAGTTCCCCGGGGAGCTTTCTTT TRBV10-3 few TRBJ1-1 NA
CASSIDRVGAKNIQYF TGTGCCAGCAGCATAGACAGGGTTGGGGCCAAAAACATTCAGTACTTC TRBV5-4 few TRBJ2-4 TRBD1
CSVLSPGANVLTF TGCAGCGTTCTGAGTCCTGGGGCCAACGTCCTGACTTTC TRBV29-1 NA TRBJ2-6 NA
CASSGTSGTEQFF TGTGCCAGCAGTGGGACTAGCGGTACGGAGCAGTTCTTC TRBV6-6 NA TRBJ2-1 TRBD2
CASNQQGLGTGELFF TGTGCCAGCAACCAACAGGGCCTTGGCACCGGGGAGCTGTTTTTT TRBV2 once TRBJ2-2 NA
CASSAQGANTEAFF TGTGCCAGCAGCGCCCAGGGGGCGAACACTGAAGCTTTCTTT TRBV6-5 NA TRBJ1-1 TRBD1
CASSQDPHSGANVLTF TGTGCCAGCAGCCAAGATCCCCACTCTGGGGCCAACGTCCTGACTTTC TRBV4-2 NA TRBJ2-6 NA
CASSVTGGNTEAFF TGTGCCAGCAGCGTGACAGGCGGGAACACTGAAGCTTTCTTT TRBV5-4 NA TRBJ1-1 NA
CAWSLGTGAGEAFF TGTGCCTGGAGTTTGGGGACAGGGGCGGGTGAAGCTTTCTTT TRBV30 NA TRBJ1-1 TRBD1
CASSLGTSRVNEQFF TGTGCCAGCAGCCTTGGGACTAGCCGGGTGAATGAGCAGTTCTTC TRBV7-6 NA TRBJ2-1 TRBD2
CASSPMTVGQPQHF TGTGCCAGCAGCCCTATGACAGTAGGGCAGCCCCAGCATTTT TRBV3-1/TRBV3-2 NA TRBJ1-5 NA
CASSESRTAYSPLHF TGTGCCAGCAGTGAGTCTAGGACTGCCTACTCACCCCTCCACTTT TRBV6-1 NA TRBJ1-6 NA
CATKGRANTGELFF TGTGCCACCAAGGGGCGAGCGAACACCGGGGAGCTGTTTTTT TRBV24-1 NA TRBJ2-2 NA